This TCR beta chain was sequenced for a study of blood T cells in healthy people across ages. Study conclusions and caveats: A strong correlation was seen between TCR beta diversity and naive T cell percentage.

It was with a sample-barcoded 5' primer and a J-beta primer mix that a second PCR of about 6 to 12 cycles was run. From the 5' RACE reads, TCRdb called clonotypes with MiXCR, one entry per CDR3 protein. The data contain 780,000 or so distinct CDR3 sequences, 56% of them singletons. Comments on this clonotype: Its antigen is not known.

Trimming shortened V by 5 bases and J by 6 bases, and 15 bases separated the two germline ends. Germline CDR1 DFQATT, CDR2 SNEGSKA (reference sequence). The CDR3 extends over 13 amino acids. This TCR came from a man aged 35-49 years in good health. Sequenced input: blood. The gene calls are TRBV20-1 and TRBJ2-3; no firm D call. The CDR3 here is CSAGPGTQDTQYF. The CDR3, as DNA: TGCAGTGCTGGCCCAGGAACTCAGGATACGCAGTATTTT.